A single sample is the source of the 20 T cell receptor beta chains below, sequenced in a study of regulatory T cells in long-lasting Graves disease. Regarding time point: newly diagnosed GD, antithyroid drugs for less than 3 months. RNA from PBMCs was the source of the TCR library. Assembly of TCR beta libraries relied on iRepertoire HTBI primers together with Arm-PCR of CDR3 regions. Using its own MiXCR run on the multiplex PCR reads, TCRdb lists one record per CDR3 protein. The sample shows around 250,000 distinct CDR3 sequences, approximately 16% of them seen only once. The starting material was peripheral blood mononuclear cells (PBMCs), obtained at new diagnosis, from a patient treated with antithyroid drugs. These receptors came from a female donor with Graves disease.

This clonotype has a count of ten or more. The chain recombines TRBV7-2 with TRBJ2-3; 10 bases fit TRBD2. CDR1 is SGHTA, CDR2 FQGNSA, per germline. The CDR3 contains 15 residues. V was clipped by 1 base and J by 5 bases; unmatched bases: 3. The chain's CDR3 is CASSLGAGGIDTQYF. In nucleotides, the CDR3 is TGTGCCAGCAGCTTAGGAGCGGGAGGGATAGATACGCAGTATTTT.

A word on this clonotype: With a far larger clone one base away, a read error is the likely cause. The chain recombines TRBV11-3 with TRBJ2-7; 8 positions match TRBD1. Germline CDR1 reads SGHNT; CDR2 reads YENEEA. The trim removed 5 bases at V and 7 bases at J, leaving 13 bases unmatched. The CDR3 spans 15 residues. DNA of the CDR3: TGTGCCAGCAGCCAAGACAGGGGCTCCTACAATGAGCAGTACTTC. It encodes CASSQDRGSYNEQYF. Looking up the rest from reference TRBV11-3 and TRBJ2-7 gives the full variable domain: EAGVVQSPRYKIIEKKQPVAFWCNPISGHNTLYWYLQNLGQGPELLIRYENEEAVDDSQLPKDRFSAERLKGVDSTLKIQPAELGDSAVYLCASSQDRGSYNEQYFGPGTRLTVT.

There are many counts of this clonotype. The CDR3 sequence is CASSLKRLNTGELFF. The CDR3 DNA reads as TGTGCCAGCAGTTTGAAAAGGTTGAACACCGGGGAGCTGTTTTTT. This chain connects TRBV27 to TRBJ2-2; D gene ambiguous. The CDR3 spans 15 residues. Germline V gives CDR1 MNHEY, CDR2 SMNVEV (reference sequence). Trimming left V 3 bases short and J 1 base short, with 9 bases between.

This clonotype appeared many times. The CDR3 nucleotides read TGTGCCAGCAGTGAAGTGGAAGGAGGCACAGATACGCAGTATTTT. It specifies CASSEVEGGTDTQYF. The rearrangement uses TRBV6-1 and TRBJ2-3; D unclear. With 1 base removed from V and 1 base from J, the gap between germline ends came to 9 bases. Germline assignment: CDR1 MNHNS and CDR2 SASEGT. The CDR3 has 15 residues.

The sample holds many counts of this clonotype. V is TRBV28 and J is TRBJ2-2, with D perhaps TRBD1 or TRBD2 (5 bases each). V was cut by 6 bases and J by 4 bases, with 15 bases left in between. Germline assignment: CDR1 MDHEN and CDR2 SYDVKM. This CDR3 spans 15 amino acids. CDR3 protein: CASRSPPGRTGELFF. CDR3 DNA sequence: TGTGCCAGCAGATCCCCTCCGGGGCGCACCGGGGAGCTGTTTTTT.

This clonotype occurred a few times. The chain combines TRBV24-1 with TRBJ2-1, with D perhaps TRBD1 or TRBD2 (5 bases each). CDR1 is KGHDR and CDR2 is SFDVKD in the germline V gene. This CDR3 is built from 16 residues. Trimming stripped 2 bases from V and 4 bases from J, with 14 bases between. CDR3 sequence: CATSDSSRDRYNEQFF. In nucleotides, the CDR3 is TGTGCCACCAGTGATTCTAGCAGGGATAGATACAATGAGCAGTTCTTC.

This clonotype was observed many times. This chain connects TRBV18 to TRBJ1-2; D is unresolved. V lost 5 bases and J 8 bases, leaving 27 bases between the germline ends. Germline values: CDR1 KGHSH, CDR2 LQKENI. This CDR3 has 17 amino acids. For the CDR3, the DNA is TGTGCCAGCTCAATCAGCCATAGAGGGCCCTTTTCCCCCGGCTACACCTTC. Translated, it gives CASSISHRGPFSPGYTF.

This clonotype was picked up many times. The V call is TRBV7-8, the J call TRBJ1-4; 8 positions agree with TRBD1. V shed 5 bases and J 6 bases; nucleotides not matched to a gene: 8. This CDR3 is 15 amino acids long. CDR1 and CDR2 from the germline V gene are SGHVS and FQNEAQ. The DNA of the CDR3 is TGTGCCAGCAGCCGCCGACAGGGGTGGGATGAAAAACTGTTTTTT. The encoded protein is CASSRRQGWDEKLFF.

The sample holds many counts of this clonotype. The chain joins TRBV27 to TRBJ2-1, with D possibly matching TRBD2 (6 bases). The CDR3 totals 16 residues. The germline gives CDR1 MNHEY, CDR2 SMNVEV (reference sequence). Trimming left V 2 bases short and J 8 bases short, with 19 bases between. CDR3 coding DNA: TGTGCCAGCAGTTTAGGGCTAGCGATCTCCCACGATGAGCAGTTCTTC. It yields the protein CASSLGLAISHDEQFF.

The sample holds many counts of this clonotype. The V call is TRBV6-2 or TRBV6-3, the J call TRBJ2-1; TRBD2 agrees at 8 bases. V was pared by 5 bases and J by 8 bases, with 11 bases of the junction left unmatched. The CDR3 spans 15 residues. In germline, CDR1 is MNHEY, CDR2 SVGEGT. The chain's CDR3 is CASSDQAGGVYEQFF. In nucleotides, the CDR3 is TGTGCCAGCAGTGATCAGGCGGGAGGAGTGTATGAGCAGTTCTTC.

This chain uses TRBV20-1 with TRBJ2-1; 15 nucleotides match TRBD2. Losses at the gene ends were 4 bases for V and 0 bases for J; bases not matched to a gene: 4. The germline gives CDR1 DFQATT, CDR2 SNEGSKA (reference sequence). There are 17 residues in the CDR3. The CDR3 sequence: CSATGLAGGSSYNEQFF. CDR3 coding DNA: TGCAGTGCTACGGGACTAGCGGGGGGAAGCTCCTACAATGAGCAGTTCTTC.

The sample holds many counts of this clonotype. V is TRBV24-1 and J is TRBJ1-2, with TRBD1 matching over 7 bases. Trimming removed 5 bases from V and 5 bases from J; junction bases left unmatched: 7. The CDR3 spans 14 residues. Per the germline V gene, CDR1 is KGHDR and CDR2 is SFDVKD. CDR3 sequence (DNA): TGTGCCACCAGTGGCGCCGGGACAGTTTATGGCTACACCTTC. As protein: CATSGAGTVYGYTF.

This clonotype was found many times. A junction boundary mismatches the germline segment, possibly from a read error. This chain connects TRBV5-5 to TRBJ1-1, with no clear D. Germline CDR1 reads SGHKS; CDR2 reads YYEKEE (reference sequence). This CDR3 is 13 amino acids long. CDR3 amino acids: CASSRGSGTEAFF. CDR3 sequence (DNA): TGCGCCAGCAGCAGAGGTTCGGGCACTGAAGCTTTCTTT.

This clonotype has a handful of counts. The rearrangement uses TRBV20-1 and TRBJ1-5; no definite D call. The CDR3 contains 12 residues. Looked up from germline, CDR1 is DFQATT and CDR2 is SNEGSKA (reference sequence). V shed 1 base and J shed 9 bases, with 10 bases lying between them. In DNA form, the CDR3 reads TGCAGTGCTAGAGGCATGTTTCGGCCCCAGCATTTT. Protein product: CSARGMFRPQHF.

This clonotype has just a few counts. An end of the junction differs from the germline gene, which may be a read error. This chain connects TRBV20-1 to TRBJ1-1; D is uncertain. Germline V lookup: CDR1 DFQATT, CDR2 SNEGSKA (reference sequence). The CDR3 is 13 amino acids. CDR3 in DNA: TGCAGTGCGGCGAGAGACCTGAACGCTGAAGCTTTCTTT. Translation gives CSAARDLNAEAFF.

This clonotype was detected ten times or more. The chain employs TRBV20-1 and TRBJ2-1, with no clear D. V was clipped by 0 bases and J by 1 base, with 7 bases between them. CDR1 is DFQATT, CDR2 SNEGSKA, per germline (reference sequence). The CDR3 has 14 amino acids. DNA for the CDR3: TGCAGTGCTAGAGATAAGGTTTCCTACAATGAGCAGTTCTTC. It encodes CSARDKVSYNEQFF.

This clonotype was recorded a few times. The rearrangement links TRBV3-1 to TRBJ2-7, with 7 bases that match TRBD2. This CDR3 has 15 amino acids. V lost 5 bases to trimming and J lost 2 bases; unmatched junction nucleotides: 9. Germline values: CDR1 LGHDT, CDR2 YNNKEL (reference sequence). In DNA, the CDR3 is TGTGCCAGCAGCGCCCGGGACTACAAGACCTACGAGCAGTACTTC. Amino acid sequence: CASSARDYKTYEQYF.

This clonotype has ten or more counts. This chain connects TRBV7-9 to TRBJ2-3; TRBD2 agrees at 8 bases. Germline CDR1 and CDR2: SEHNR and FQNEAQ (reference sequence). Trimming cost V 3 bases and J 1 base; bases outside gene matches: 3. CDR3 size: 15 residues. The CDR3 spells CASSFVSGGTDTQYF. Here the CDR3 DNA reads TGTGCCAGCAGCTTTGTTAGCGGGGGCACAGATACGCAGTATTTT.

This clonotype was recorded many times. The CDR3: CATSTRADTQYF. The CDR3 coding sequence is TGTGCCACCAGCACTCGTGCAGATACGCAGTATTTT. The rearrangement uses TRBV15 and TRBJ2-3; no clear D. Trimming shortened V by 4 bases and J by 4 bases, and 6 bases separated the two germline ends. The V gene's germline CDR1 is LNHNV and CDR2 YYDKDF (reference sequence). This CDR3 spans 12 amino acids.

This clonotype was found many times. Its ends do not fully match the called genes, so a read error is possible. The chain uses TRBV27 and TRBJ2-1; 9 bases fit TRBD2. The CDR3 is made up of 14 amino acids. Germline assignment: CDR1 MNHEY and CDR2 SMNVEV (reference sequence). CDR3: CASSFLASGALGVF. CDR3 DNA: TGTGCCAGCAGTTTTCTGGCTAGCGGGGCACTGGGGGTCTTC.